These 17 T cell receptor beta chains were all obtained from the same sample, sequenced in a study of blood T cell repertoires in COVID-19. Data came from immunoSEQ multiplex PCR; TCRdb stores just in-frame clones and leaves some out. The data contain tens of thousands of clones, 75% to 95% of them singletons. The sequenced sample consisted of peripheral blood. The receptors were sampled from an elderly woman with acute or convalescent COVID-19.

The V and J genes are TRBV6-5 and TRBJ2-7, with D perhaps TRBD1 (5 bases). V was clipped by 0 bases and J by 4 bases, with 13 bases between them. This CDR3 region has 15 residues. The germline CDR1 and CDR2 sequences are MNHEY and SVGAGI. CDR3 bases: TGTGCCAGCAGTTACTCAAGGGGAAATGGGTACGAGCAGTACTTC. Translating it yields CASSYSRGNGYEQYF.

The V gene is TRBV5-1, the J gene TRBJ1-6; 8 bases map to TRBD1. After removal of 7 bases from V and 4 bases from J, the junction contained 10 bases not matched to a gene. In germline, CDR1 is SGHRS, CDR2 YFSETQ. This CDR3 is 16 amino acids long. CDR3 nucleotides: TGCGCCAGCTCCGATCAACAGGGGGGGTATAATTCACCCCTCCACTTT. It encodes CASSDQQGGYNSPLHF.

The J gene is TRBJ1-2, the V gene TRBV3-1 (or the pseudogene TRBV3-2), with TRBD1 matching 9 bases. Trimming removed 4 bases from V and 2 bases from J; junction bases left unmatched: 5. In germline, CDR1 is LGHDT, CDR2 YNNKEL (reference sequence). CDR3 length: 15 residues. The CDR3 bases are TGTGCCAGCAGCCTAGCGGGACAGGGAAACTATGGCTACACCTTC. Amino acids: CASSLAGQGNYGYTF.

The chain combines TRBV15 with TRBJ1-3; TRBD1 is a possible D gene (5 bases). Trimming pared 1 base from V and 1 base from J, leaving 8 bases between. CDR1 and CDR2 from the germline V gene are LNHNV and YYDKDF (reference sequence). The CDR3 is made up of 15 amino acids. As DNA, the CDR3 is TGTGCCACCAGCAGAGCCAGGGTTTCTGGAAACACCATATATTTT. This codes for CATSRARVSGNTIYF.

CDR3 sequence (DNA): TGCGCCAGCAGCCCTGGACAGGGGATCTATGGCTACACCTTC. Its translation: CASSPGQGIYGYTF. This rearrangement joins TRBV5-1 to TRBJ1-2, with 9 bases fitting TRBD1. CDR3 length: 14 amino acids. Germline V gives CDR1 SGHRS, CDR2 YFSETQ. The V and J ends lost 4 bases and 4 bases, in that order; junction bases with no gene match: 5.

The V gene is TRBV5-1, the J gene TRBJ1-3; 9 nucleotides agree with TRBD1. This CDR3 region has 15 residues. With 4 bases clipped from V and 8 bases from J, the junction kept 10 bases outside the gene matches. Germline loops: CDR1 SGHRS, CDR2 YFSETQ. The CDR3 loop reads CASSQGQGSQDTIYF. CDR3 DNA sequence: TGCGCCAGCAGCCAGGGACAGGGAAGTCAGGACACCATATATTTT.

V usage is TRBV3-1 (or the pseudogene TRBV3-2) and J usage is TRBJ1-2, with D unresolved. Deletions cut 0 bases from V and 4 bases from J, with 9 bases between. CDR1 is LGHDT and CDR2 is YNNKEL in the germline V gene (reference sequence). This CDR3 spans 14 amino acids. The CDR3 sequence: CASSQDPNSYGYTF. As DNA, the CDR3 is TGTGCCAGCAGCCAAGACCCCAACAGCTATGGCTACACCTTC.

This chain uses TRBV29-1 with TRBJ2-5; 12 bases match TRBD2. The CDR3 is 15 residues long. Looked up from germline, CDR1 is SQVTM and CDR2 is ANQGSEA. J was trimmed by 5 bases and V by 5 bases; bases with no gene match: 9. The CDR3 loop is CSVLSSGGAWETQYF. As DNA, the CDR3 is TGCAGCGTTCTCTCTAGCGGGGGGGCGTGGGAGACCCAGTACTTC.

The J gene is TRBJ2-6, the V gene TRBV5-1, with TRBD1 as a possible D gene (6 bases). CDR1 and CDR2 from the germline V gene are SGHRS and YFSETQ. V gave up 2 bases and J gave up 3 bases, with 9 bases separating them. The CDR3 is 15 residues long. CDR3: CASSLQGYGANVLTF. The DNA for the CDR3 is TGCGCCAGCAGCTTACAGGGATATGGGGCCAACGTCCTGACTTTC.

The chain uses TRBV10-3 and TRBJ1-1; the match to TRBD1 covers 11 bases. The V gene's germline CDR1 is ENHRY and CDR2 SYGVKD. CDR3 length: 13 amino acids. Trimming cost V 9 bases and J 7 bases; bases outside gene matches: 7. The CDR3 loop reads CAIRDRGDGEAFF. The CDR3 DNA is TGTGCCATAAGGGACAGGGGGGACGGTGAAGCTTTCTTT.

In its sample, this clone was seen once. V usage is TRBV7-2 and J usage is TRBJ1-5; D uncertain. CDR3 size: 15 residues. CDR1 SGHTA and CDR2 FQGNSA come from the germline V gene. V lost 1 base to trimming and J lost 6 bases, with 13 bases between them. The CDR3 loop is CASSLGTLIGQPQHF. In DNA, the CDR3 is TGTGCCAGCAGCTTAGGGACTCTTATTGGTCAGCCCCAGCATTTT. Combining the CDR3 with reference TRBV7-2 and TRBJ1-5 gives the whole variable domain GAGVSQSPSNKVTEKGKDVELRCDPISGHTALYWYRQSLGQGLEFLIYFQGNSAPDKSGLPSDRFSAERTGGSVSTLTIQRTQQEDSAVYLCASSLGTLIGQPQHFGDGTRLSIL.

The V gene is TRBV2, the J gene TRBJ1-6; D might be TRBD1 (5 bases). V lost 7 bases, J lost 7 bases, and 11 bases lay in between. CDR3 size: 13 residues. Germline V lookup: CDR1 SNHLY, CDR2 FYNNEI. For the CDR3, the DNA is TGTGCCAGCAACAGGTCCCCCAATTCACCCCTCCACTTT. Translating it yields CASNRSPNSPLHF.

The chain carries TRBV27 and TRBJ2-7, with 7 bases matching TRBD1. The CDR3 contains 14 residues. V was pared by 1 base and J by 2 bases, with 2 bases of the junction left unmatched. Germline loops: CDR1 MNHEY, CDR2 SMNVEV (reference sequence). For the CDR3, the DNA is TGTGCCAGCAGTTTATGGACAGGAGCCTACGAGCAGTACTTC. This translates into CASSLWTGAYEQYF.

This chain connects TRBV6-2 or TRBV6-3 to TRBJ2-2; a weak D match, TRBD2 (5 bases). The CDR3 has 15 residues. CDR1 MNHEY and CDR2 SVGEGT come from the germline V gene. The V and J ends lost 0 bases and 8 bases respectively, with 13 bases between them. The CDR3 protein is CASSYSQLASGELFF. CDR3 nucleotide sequence: TGTGCCAGCAGTTACTCGCAGTTAGCGTCGGGGGAGCTGTTTTTT.

In this sample, this clone turned up a few times. This chain connects TRBV29-1 to TRBJ1-2; D is unclear. The CDR3 sequence is 13 residues long. Germline CDR1 reads SQVTM; CDR2 reads ANQGSEA. Trimming removed 4 bases from V and 1 base from J, with 10 bases in between. The CDR3: CSVGSGINYGYTF. DNA for the CDR3: TGCAGCGTTGGATCAGGCATTAACTATGGCTACACCTTC.

The chain combines TRBV6-5 with TRBJ2-5; 7 bases align to TRBD1. CDR3 length equals 14 residues. Trimming cost V 9 bases and J 1 base; bases outside gene matches: 8. The germline V gene encodes CDR1 MNHEY and CDR2 SVGAGI. The CDR3 sequence is CASEDRASQETQYF. As DNA, the CDR3 is TGTGCCAGTGAAGACAGGGCCTCCCAAGAGACCCAGTACTTC.

The chain links TRBV3-1 (or the pseudogene TRBV3-2) to TRBJ1-6; possible D gene TRBD1, 5 bases. Per the germline V gene, CDR1 is LGHDT and CDR2 is YNNKEL (reference sequence). The CDR3 length is 16 residues. With 1 base removed from V and 7 bases from J, the gap between germline ends came to 14 bases. The CDR3 spells CASSQVLRGWNSPLHF. CDR3 bases: TGTGCCAGCAGCCAAGTGTTACGGGGGTGGAATTCACCCCTCCACTTT.